The 31 T cell receptor beta chains reported below all come from one sample, sequenced in a study of persistence of HIV-infected CD4 T cells. These TCRs' antigens remain unknown. Sequencing used immunoSEQ version 4 in survey mode. The table came from immunoSEQ multiplex PCR; TCRdb's copy has only in-frame clones and leaves some out. Of tens of thousands of clones in the sample, around 89% are singletons; the top ten hold roughly 0.45%. Cells were stimulated nonspecifically with anti-CD3/anti-CD28 magnetic beads. Sorting selected CD4+ T cells upregulating both CD40 ligand and CD69. Here the sequenced sample was CD4+ T cells sorted from PBMCs after approximately 19-hour stimulation, taken from a patient who received antiretroviral therapy. These receptors were collected from an adult woman with HIV who was CMV-seropositive.

The chain uses TRBV10-2 and TRBJ2-5; the D gene is possibly TRBD1 (5 bases). Trimming cost V 0 bases and J 4 bases, with 6 bases left between them. CDR3 length: 13 residues. In germline, CDR1 is WSHSY, CDR2 SAAADI. CDR3 in DNA: TGCGCCAGCAGTGAGTCGACAGCAGAGACCCAGTACTTC. It is translated as CASSESTAETQYF.

A remark on this clone: Its ends do not fully match the called genes, so a read error is possible. The J gene is TRBJ2-1, the V gene TRBV5-4, with 12 nucleotides matching TRBD2. CDR3 length: 15 amino acids. CDR1 is SGHNT, CDR2 YYREEE, per germline (reference sequence). CDR3 loop: CASSLGTSGDKEQFF. CDR3 bases: TGTGCCAGCAGCTTGGGGACTAGCGGGGACAAGGAGCAGTTCTTC. Complete variable domain (other parts from reference TRBV5-4 and TRBJ2-1): ETGVTQSPTHLIKTRGQQVTLRCSSQSGHNTVSWYQQALGQGPQFIFQYYREEENGRGNFPPRFSGLQFPNYSSELNVNALELDDSALYLCASSLGTSGDKEQFFGPGTRLTVL.

This clone was recorded once. V and J are TRBV5-4 and TRBJ2-5; 9 nucleotides line up with TRBD2. The V and J ends lost 0 bases and 11 bases, in that order; junction bases with no gene match: 14. The CDR3 is made up of 16 amino acids. Germline V CDR1 and CDR2: SGHNT, YYREEE (reference sequence). CDR3 sequence (DNA): TGTGCCAGCAGCTTGGGTTCAAGCGGAGCGGGGGGATTGCAGTACTTC. Its protein is CASSLGSSGAGGLQYF.

The chain links TRBV6-5 to TRBJ1-1; TRBD1 matches at 7 bases. CDR1 MNHEY and CDR2 SVGAGI come from the germline V gene. Trimming at V came to 6 bases and at J to 4 bases, leaving 8 bases not matched to a gene. The CDR3 totals 14 residues. The CDR3 region is CASSQGGATTEAFF. Written as DNA, the CDR3 is TGTGCCAGCAGCCAGGGGGGGGCGACCACTGAAGCTTTCTTT.

This chain connects TRBV2 to TRBJ1-1, with a tentative D call TRBD1 (5 bases). The V end lost 6 bases, the J end lost 1 base, and 15 bases lay between the germline ends. The germline CDR1 and CDR2 sequences are SNHLY and FYNNEI. The CDR3 is made up of 15 amino acids. CDR3 sequence (DNA): TGTGCCAGCAGCTGGGGCGGGGCAGAGAACACTGAAGCTTTCTTT. It yields the protein CASSWGGAENTEAFF.

This chain connects TRBV5-4 to TRBJ1-2; D may be TRBD1 (5 bases). Germline CDR1 SGHNT, CDR2 YYREEE (reference sequence). The CDR3 sequence is 14 residues long. Trimming pared 4 bases from V and 4 bases from J, leaving 14 bases between. DNA of the CDR3: TGTGCCAGCAGCCCACAGGAAAATTTCTATGGCTACACCTTC. Its translation is CASSPQENFYGYTF.

The gene calls are TRBV5-1 and TRBJ2-7; D might be TRBD1 (6 bases). Trimming took off 4 bases at V and 9 bases at J, with 17 bases between the two ends. The germline CDR1 and CDR2 sequences are SGHRS and YFSETQ. CDR3 length: 13 residues. The CDR3 region has the DNA TGCGCCAGCAGCCCCCCTGACAGGCCCGGGCAGTACTTC. Translated, it gives CASSPPDRPGQYF.

The V call is TRBV7-2, the J call TRBJ2-1; 8 bases fit TRBD2. This CDR3 region has 14 residues. The V gene's germline CDR1 is SGHTA and CDR2 FQGNSA. J lost 5 bases, V lost 2 bases, and 2 bases had no gene match. The CDR3 nucleotides read TGTGCCAGCAGCTTAAGTAGCGGGAACAATGAGCAGTTCTTC. It is translated as CASSLSSGNNEQFF. Using reference TRBV7-2 and TRBJ2-1 for the parts outside the CDR3, the full variable domain is GAGVSQSPSNKVTEKGKDVELRCDPISGHTALYWYRQSLGQGLEFLIYFQGNSAPDKSGLPSDRFSAERTGGSVSTLTIQRTQQEDSAVYLCASSLSSGNNEQFFGPGTRLTVL.

The V gene is TRBV19, the J gene TRBJ1-5, with 7 bases matching TRBD1. With 5 bases clipped from V and 3 bases from J, the junction kept 7 bases outside the gene matches. Per germline, CDR1 LNHDA and CDR2 SQIVND (reference sequence). This CDR3 has 15 amino acids. In DNA form, the CDR3 reads TGTGCCAGTAGTGCCCTAGACAGGGACAATCAGCCCCAGCATTTT. As protein: CASSALDRDNQPQHF.

J is TRBJ2-2 and V is TRBV12-3 or TRBV12-4; D gene uncertain. V shed 6 bases and J shed 7 bases, with 9 bases lying between them. The CDR3 sequence is 12 residues long. CDR3 amino acids: CASSPPIGELFF. The CDR3 coding sequence is TGTGCCAGCAGCCCGCCCATCGGGGAGCTGTTTTTT.

This chain joins TRBV6-6 and TRBJ2-7; TRBD1 is a possible D gene (6 bases). The CDR3 spans 14 residues. Deletions cut 0 bases from V and 2 bases from J, with 8 bases between. CDR1 is MNHNY and CDR2 is SVGAGI in the germline V gene (reference sequence). CDR3 loop: CASSYSQGTYEQYV. The CDR3 region has the DNA TGTGCCAGCAGTTACTCTCAGGGGACCTACGAGCAGTACGTC.

The rearrangement links TRBV24-1 to TRBJ2-5; maybe TRBD2 (6 bases). Germline V gene lookup returns CDR1 KGHDR and CDR2 SFDVKD. The CDR3 covers 15 residues. V was shortened by 4 bases and J by 5 bases, with 16 bases between the two germline ends. CDR3 region: CATSDPSAAGETQYF. CDR3 sequence (DNA): TGTGCCACCAGTGACCCCTCTGCGGCGGGGGAGACCCAGTACTTC.

The chain couples TRBV5-1 to TRBJ1-4, with 7 bases matching TRBD1. The CDR3 loop spans 15 amino acids. Germline CDR1 and CDR2: SGHRS and YFSETQ. The V segment lost 3 bases and the J segment 5 bases; nucleotides outside the gene matches: 7. CDR3 region: CASSSNRGGNEKLFF. As DNA, the CDR3 is TGCGCCAGCAGCTCGAACAGGGGCGGGAATGAAAAACTGTTTTTT.

The chain has TRBV12-5 and TRBJ1-1, with no clear D. The germline gives CDR1 LGHNT, CDR2 FRNRAP. V was clipped by 4 bases and J by 4 bases, with 10 bases between them. This CDR3 contains 13 residues. CDR3 DNA sequence: TGTGCTAGTGGTTCCTGGGAGGGCACTGAAGCTTTCTTT. This codes for CASGSWEGTEAFF.

V gene TRBV12-5 combines with J gene TRBJ2-1; D is tentatively TRBD1 or TRBD2 (5 bases each). CDR3 size: 15 residues. Germline CDR1 LGHNT, CDR2 FRNRAP. The V end lost 6 bases, the J end lost 6 bases, and 18 bases lay between the germline ends. The CDR3 is CASGELSGPGNEQFF. DNA for the CDR3: TGTGCTAGTGGGGAACTTTCGGGACCTGGCAATGAGCAGTTCTTC.

This chain uses TRBV2 with TRBJ2-5; D may be TRBD1 or TRBD2 (6 bases each). The V and J ends lost 2 bases and 5 bases respectively, with 12 bases between them. CDR3 length: 14 amino acids. Germline values: CDR1 SNHLY, CDR2 FYNNEI. The CDR3 protein is CASSEWGAVETQYF. Here the CDR3 DNA reads TGTGCCAGCAGTGAATGGGGGGCGGTTGAGACCCAGTACTTC.

The DNA for the CDR3 is TGCGCCAGCAGCCCTCGCAGGGACCCCACTGAAGCTTTCTTT. Its translation: CASSPRRDPTEAFF. The chain has TRBV5-1 and TRBJ1-1, with D possibly TRBD1 on 5 matching bases. Trimming left V 4 bases short and J 4 bases short, with 14 bases between. The germline V gene encodes CDR1 SGHRS and CDR2 YFSETQ. The CDR3 spans 14 residues.

In nucleotides, the CDR3 is TGTGCCTGGAGCCCCATTGGGGCCCTGAACACTGAAGCTTTCTTT. This gives the protein CAWSPIGALNTEAFF. The V call is TRBV30, the J call TRBJ1-1; perhaps TRBD1 as D (5 bases). The V end was cut by 3 bases, the J end by 0 bases, with 14 bases between. The CDR3 is made up of 15 amino acids. CDR1 GTSNPN and CDR2 SVGIG come from the germline V gene (reference sequence).

The chain uses TRBV18 and TRBJ1-3, with TRBD1 as a possible D gene (6 bases). The germline V gene encodes CDR1 KGHSH and CDR2 LQKENI. The CDR3 loop spans 15 amino acids. Trimming removed 3 bases at V and 4 bases at J, with 13 bases between. The chain's CDR3 is CASSPLIGQGNTIYF. Written as DNA, the CDR3 is TGTGCCAGCTCACCGCTGATCGGACAGGGAAACACCATATATTTT.

This clone was counted only a few times. The chain has TRBV3-1 (or the pseudogene TRBV3-2) and TRBJ1-1; D is unresolved. Germline V lookup: CDR1 LGHDT, CDR2 YNNKEL (reference sequence). With 3 bases removed from V and 1 base from J, the gap between germline ends came to 12 bases. The CDR3 length is 15 residues. CDR3 amino acids: CASSQKSNGNTEAFF. CDR3 DNA: TGTGCCAGCAGCCAGAAGTCGAACGGGAACACTGAAGCTTTCTTT.

The chain joins TRBV5-1 to TRBJ2-3, with TRBD2 identical over 7 bases. The length of the CDR3 is 15 residues. Germline V CDR1 and CDR2: SGHRS, YFSETQ. Trimming cost V 1 base and J 1 base; bases outside gene matches: 3. The CDR3 here is CASSLRGVRTDTQYF. CDR3 nucleotides: TGCGCCAGCAGCTTGCGGGGGGTTCGCACAGATACGCAGTATTTT. Variable domain in full (rest from reference TRBV5-1 and TRBJ2-3): KAGVTQTPRYLIKTRGQQVTLSCSPISGHRSVSWYQQTPGQGLQFLFEYFSETQRNKGNFPGRFSGRQFSNSRSEMNVSTLELGDSALYLCASSLRGVRTDTQYFGPGTRLTVL.

This clone was detected once. The chain is built from TRBV24-1 and TRBJ1-2; TRBD1 agrees at 9 bases. V dropped 2 bases and J dropped 6; count of bases not matched to a gene: 9. This CDR3 has 16 amino acids. Germline V CDR1 and CDR2: KGHDR, SFDVKD. CDR3 sequence reads: CATSDSPGQGTNGYTF. CDR3 sequence (DNA): TGTGCCACCAGTGATTCACCGGGACAGGGTACGAATGGCTACACCTTC.

The CDR3 coding sequence is TGCGCCAGCAGCTTGGACGGGAACCTAAATCAGCCCCAGCATTTT. Amino acid sequence: CASSLDGNLNQPQHF. The chain carries TRBV5-1 and TRBJ1-5; D gene unclear. CDR1 and CDR2 (germline): SGHRS, YFSETQ. This CDR3 is built from 15 residues. The ends were cut back, 0 bases at V and 4 bases at J, with 11 bases in the middle.

The chain employs TRBV6-5 and TRBJ1-5, with D unresolved. This CDR3 has 14 amino acids. Germline V CDR1 and CDR2: MNHEY, SVGAGI. The V gene lost 6 bases and the J gene lost 0 bases, with 9 bases spanning the gap. CDR3 nucleotide sequence: TGTGCCAGCAGGGGCCCCGTTAGCAATCAGCCCCAGCATTTT. Translated, it gives CASRGPVSNQPQHF.

The chain carries TRBV2 and TRBJ1-5, with a weak D call TRBD1 (5 bases). Trimming pared 6 bases from V and 0 bases from J, leaving 9 bases between. The germline V gene has CDR1 SNHLY and CDR2 FYNNEI. This CDR3 is built from 14 residues. The CDR3 sequence is CASRRDGSNQPQHF. The CDR3, as DNA: TGTGCCAGCAGGAGGGACGGTAGCAATCAGCCCCAGCATTTT.

The V gene is TRBV9, the J gene TRBJ2-5; the match to TRBD1 covers 11 bases. V lost 4 bases to trimming and J lost 5 bases; unmatched junction nucleotides: 7. The germline gives CDR1 SGDLS, CDR2 YYNGEE. The CDR3 totals 15 residues. CDR3 protein: CASSLGTGGLETQYF. CDR3 coding DNA: TGTGCCAGCAGCCTCGGGACAGGGGGTTTGGAGACCCAGTACTTC.

The chain employs TRBV5-5 and TRBJ1-2; TRBD1 aligns across 9 bases. This CDR3 is 15 amino acids long. The V gene's germline CDR1 is SGHKS and CDR2 YYEKEE (reference sequence). With 0 bases clipped from V and 5 bases from J, the junction kept 5 bases outside the gene matches. CDR3 sequence (DNA): TGTGCCAGCAGCTTGGGACAGGGGGGGAATTATGGCTACACCTTC. Its protein is CASSLGQGGNYGYTF.

CDR3 bases: TGCAGCGTTGAGGGAAGGAACGTCGGCTACACCTTC. Residues: CSVEGRNVGYTF. This chain connects TRBV29-1 to TRBJ1-2, with unresolved D. Germline V gene data show CDR1 as SQVTM and CDR2 as ANQGSEA. The V and J ends lost 3 bases and 8 bases respectively, with 13 bases between them. This CDR3 has 12 amino acids.

CDR3 sequence (DNA): TGTGCCAGCAGCGGGACTCACAATGAGCAGTTCTTC. Its protein is CASSGTHNEQFF. V and J are TRBV3-1 (or the pseudogene TRBV3-2) and TRBJ2-1; tentative D call: TRBD2 (6 bases). Trimming left V 5 bases short and J 5 bases short, with 7 bases between. This CDR3 has 12 residues. Germline V lookup: CDR1 LGHDT, CDR2 YNNKEL (reference sequence).

This clone was counted a single time. V gene TRBV5-1 combines with J gene TRBJ1-1; TRBD1 matches at 7 bases. The ends lost 0 bases at V and 0 bases at J; junction bases unmatched: 11. Germline V gene sequence: CDR1 SGHRS, CDR2 YFSETQ. The CDR3 totals 18 residues. The CDR3 sequence: CASSLAWGRTGMNTEAFF. In DNA form, the CDR3 reads TGCGCCAGCAGCTTGGCGTGGGGCCGGACAGGCATGAACACTGAAGCTTTCTTT.

The rearrangement links TRBV27 to TRBJ1-4; D call uncertain. This CDR3 is 14 amino acids long. The V end lost 2 bases, the J end lost 13 bases, and 17 bases lay between the germline ends. Germline V gives CDR1 MNHEY, CDR2 SMNVEV (reference sequence). The CDR3 nucleotides read TGTGCCAGCAGTTTACCCGGAGACGAGCAGAGACTGTTTTTT. Its protein product is CASSLPGDEQRLFF.